These 29 T cell receptor beta chains came from one sample sequenced in a study of tissue T cells after allogeneic stem cell transplantation. Libraries were prepared by immunoSEQ multiplex PCR; TCRdb keeps only in-frame clonotypes and omits some of them. The sample holds fewer than 7,500 clones, 40% to 55% seen once. Stated time point: mouse harvest day 7 after allogeneic transplant. Mouse grafts combined 10^7 T-cell-depleted bone marrow cells with 10^6 splenic CD5+ T cells. Sequencing was performed on gut tissue. These TCRs come from a female BALB/c mouse given C57BL/6 T cells with graft-versus-host disease after an allogeneic hematopoietic cell transplant.

On this clone: The germline and genes are mouse ones. The read falls 1 residue short of the CDR3 end, and the missing part is taken from the germline J gene. V and J are TRBV26 and TRBJ2-5; no clear D. The CDR3 covers 15 residues. In germline, CDR1 is KGHPV, CDR2 FQNQEV (reference sequence). V was pared by 4 bases and J by 2 bases, with 13 bases between. This chain's CDR3 is CASSPGRVGQDTQYF. Partial CDR3 DNA: TGTGCCAGCAGTCCTGGAAGGGTGGGCCAAGACACCCAGTAC.

Of note for this clone: Any gene name here is a mouse gene name. CDR3 bases read: TGTGCCAGCAGTAAGCTGGGGGGGCGAGGGGAACAGTAC. Translating it yields CASSKLGGRGEQY. The complete CDR3 sequence is CASSKLGGRGEQYF. This rearrangement joins TRBV19 to TRBJ2-7; 10 bases align to TRBD2. The CDR3 end is not reached by the read, which stops 1 residue before it; the germline J gene fills it in. J was trimmed by 7 bases and V by 3 bases; bases with no gene match: 7. Germline assignment: CDR1 FNHDT and CDR2 SITEND (reference sequence). This CDR3 is built from 14 residues.

A note on this clone: The gene symbols are mouse symbols. Coverage ceases 1 residue before the CDR3 finishes, and the germline J gene fills in the end. The chain has TRBV19 and TRBJ2-1; 7 bases match TRBD2. Germline lookup yields CDR1 FNHDT and CDR2 SITEND (reference sequence). This CDR3 has 14 amino acids. With 5 bases clipped from V and 3 bases from J, the junction kept 5 bases outside the gene matches. The DNA read from the CDR3 is TGTGCCAGCAGAGAACTGGGGTCCTATGCTGAGCAGTTC. Encoded protein: CASRELGSYAEQF. The CDR3 in full is CASRELGSYAEQFF.

This clone was picked up a small number of times. Gene names refer to mouse genes. The chain's CDR3 is CASSLGRDSDYTF. CDR3 DNA, as far as it was read: TGTGCCAGCTCTCTGGGGAGGGACTCCGACTACACC. The chain carries TRBV12-1 and TRBJ1-2; D remains unclear. The read is 1 residue too short to cover the CDR3 end, so that end is filled in from the germline J gene. The CDR3 extends over 13 amino acids. Germline assignment: CDR1 SGHSN and CDR2 HYEKVE. V shed 1 base and J shed 3 bases, with 8 bases lying between them.

In this sample, this clone turned up a few times. Gene names and germline match the mouse. The read terminates 1 residue ahead of where the CDR3 ends, so the germline J gene completes it. The chain carries TRBV26 and TRBJ2-7; 12 bases map to TRBD2. The germline CDR1 and CDR2 sequences are KGHPV and FQNQEV (reference sequence). The CDR3 is 14 residues long. V trimming: 4 bases; J trimming: 6 bases; junction bases outside the gene matches: 4. The covered CDR3 bases are TGTGCCAGCAGTCGGGGACTGGGGGGCTTTGAACAGTAC. Encoded protein: CASSRGLGGFEQY. The CDR3 as a whole reads CASSRGLGGFEQYF.

A remark on this clone: The gene names given are mouse names. The CDR3 is cut off 1 residue early in the read; its end comes from the germline J gene. J is TRBJ1-5 and V is TRBV4; 7 positions agree with TRBD1. The germline V gene encodes CDR1 LGHDT and CDR2 YNNKQL (reference sequence). J gave up 1 base and V 4 bases, and 1 base lay outside the gene matches. The CDR3 has 14 amino acids. The CDR3 is CASSWDSNNQAPLF. The CDR3 bases that were read are TGTGCCAGCAGCTGGGACAGCAACAACCAGGCTCCGCTT.

This clone occurred a few times. All gene names here are mouse names. Read data end 1 residue before the CDR3 end; the end is taken from the germline J gene. The gene calls are TRBV29 and TRBJ1-1; the D gene is possibly TRBD1 (5 bases). CDR3 length: 14 amino acids. Per the germline V gene, CDR1 is MSHET and CDR2 is SYDVDS. Trimming pared 5 bases from V and 1 base from J, leaving 11 bases between. The covered CDR3 bases are TGTGCTAGCAGTCCTGGGGGACTAAACACAGAAGTCTTC. Its translation: CASSPGGLNTEVF. The whole CDR3 protein is CASSPGGLNTEVFF.

This clone was detected only a few times. Gene names denote mouse genes. CDR3 protein: CATGLGVNYAEQFF. CDR3 DNA, as far as it was read: TGTGCCACAGGACTGGGGGTCAACTATGCTGAGCAGTTC. This chain joins TRBV24 and TRBJ2-1; 10 bases are shared with TRBD2. The sequence runs out 1 residue before the end of the CDR3; the remainder is reconstructed from the germline J gene. CDR3 length equals 14 residues. Germline CDR1 reads KGHTA; CDR2 reads FRNEEI. The ends lost 10 bases at V and 1 base at J; junction bases unmatched: 4.

This clone occurred a few times. Germline and genes: mouse. The CDR3 end is not reached by the read, which stops 1 residue before it; the germline J gene fills it in. V is TRBV13-3 and J is TRBJ1-1; tentatively, D is TRBD1 (5 bases). Trimming took off 4 bases at V and 3 bases at J, with 10 bases between the two ends. CDR1 is NNHDY, CDR2 SYVADS, per germline. The CDR3 totals 13 residues. CDR3 in amino acids: CASSPQGYTEVFF. CDR3 DNA, as far as it was read: TGTGCCAGCAGTCCTCAGGGATACACAGAAGTCTTC.

Regarding this clone: Gene labels here are mouse ones. The observed sequence ends 1 residue before the CDR3 terminus, with the missing tail filled in from the germline J gene. The chain is built from TRBV13-2 and TRBJ2-7; TRBD1 is a possible D gene (7 bases). The CDR3 totals 12 residues. V was shortened by 0 bases and J by 7 bases, with 8 bases between the two germline ends. The germline CDR1 and CDR2 sequences are NNHNN and SYGAGS (reference sequence). Incomplete CDR3 DNA: TGTGCCAGCGGTGATGGAGGGGGCGAACAGTAC. Translation gives CASGDGGGEQY. The whole CDR3 protein reads CASGDGGGEQYF.

There are a few counts of this clone. Gene names and germline match the mouse. Sequencing ends 1 residue short of the CDR3 end; the germline J gene provides the rest. The chain couples TRBV3 to TRBJ2-7; D is ambiguous. This CDR3 is built from 10 residues. Germline V gene data show CDR1 as SNHLY and CDR2 as FYNGKV (reference sequence). The V gene lost 1 base and the J gene lost 6 bases, with 1 base spanning the gap. CDR3 DNA, as far as it was read: TGTGCCAGCAGCTTAGGTGAACAGTAC. As protein: CASSLGEQY. The entire CDR3 sequence reads CASSLGEQYF.

With regard to this clone: Gene labels here are mouse ones. The read terminates 1 residue before the CDR3 end, so the remaining end is supplied by the germline J gene. The chain joins TRBV12-1 to TRBJ2-7; D possibly corresponds to TRBD2 (6 bases). Trimming cost V 2 bases and J 2 bases, with 9 bases left between them. CDR1 SGHSN and CDR2 HYEKVE come from the germline V gene. This CDR3 is built from 13 residues. The CDR3 reads CASSPLGPYEQYF. Partial CDR3 DNA: TGTGCCAGCTCTCCTCTGGGGCCCTATGAACAGTAC.

This clone has more than one count but fewer than ten. Gene names are the mouse ones. The CDR3 goes on 1 residue after the read ends, and that part is filled in from the germline J gene. This rearrangement joins TRBV26 to TRBJ1-6; D is perhaps TRBD1 (5 bases). TRBJ1-6 is an ORF for which the function is uncertain. This CDR3 region has 15 residues. Germline V gene sequence: CDR1 KGHPV, CDR2 FQNQEV (reference sequence). V was clipped by 1 base and J by 3 bases, with 7 bases between them. The CDR3 DNA, read in part, is TGTGCCAGCAGTCTGTGGAGGGGCTATAATTCGCCCCTCTAC. This translates into CASSLWRGYNSPLY. The complete CDR3 sequence is CASSLWRGYNSPLYF.

A note on this clone: Genes and germline are mouse. The CDR3 is cut off 1 residue early in the read; its end comes from the germline J gene. The chain recombines TRBV3 with TRBJ2-4; 7 positions match TRBD2. The V gene end was trimmed by 6 bases and the J gene end by 0 bases; junction bases not matched to a gene: 3. The CDR3 runs to 14 residues. Germline V lookup: CDR1 SNHLY, CDR2 FYNGKV (reference sequence). CDR3 region: CASSRTGSQNTLYF. The sequenced CDR3 bases are TGTGCCAGCAGTCGGACTGGTAGTCAAAACACCTTGTAC. The full variable domain, with the rest looked up from reference TRBV3 and TRBJ2-4, is GPKVLQIPSHQIIDMGQMVTLNCDPVSNHLYFYWYKQILGQQMEFLVNFYNGKVMEKSKLFKDQFSVERPDGSYFTLKIQPTALEDSAVYFCASSRTGSQNTLYFGAGTRLSVL.

To note about this clone: The germline and genes are mouse ones. The sequenced fragment ends 1 residue before the CDR3 boundary, so the rest is inferred from the germline J gene. The rearrangement links TRBV15 to TRBJ2-7; D might be TRBD1 (6 bases). CDR1 and CDR2 from the germline V gene are SGHND and FRSKSL. The CDR3 is 14 residues long. V was clipped by 3 bases and J by 0 bases, with 9 bases between them. CDR3 region: CASSFQGSSYEQYF. Partial CDR3 DNA: TGTGCCAGCAGTTTCCAGGGGAGCTCCTATGAACAGTAC.

This clone was counted only a few times. Gene names and germline refer to mouse. The read falls 1 residue short of the CDR3 end, and the missing part is taken from the germline J gene. The chain couples TRBV15 to TRBJ2-7, with no clear D. CDR3 length equals 11 residues. Trimming cost V 1 base and J 7 bases, with 5 bases left between them. From germline, CDR1 is SGHND and CDR2 FRSKSL. The sequenced part of the CDR3 DNA is TGTGCCAGCAGTTTAGAGCAGGAACAGTAC. It is translated as CASSLEQEQY. The whole CDR3 sequence is CASSLEQEQYF.

As concerns this clone: The genes are named according to mouse. The read comes to an end 1 residue before the CDR3 does, leaving the germline J gene to fill in the end. The rearrangement joins TRBV12-2 to TRBJ2-5; 9 positions agree with TRBD2. CDR3 length: 16 amino acids. J gave up 2 bases and V 0 bases, and 5 bases lay outside the gene matches. Germline V CDR1 and CDR2: SGHLS, HYDKME. CDR3 DNA, as far as it was read: TGTGCCAGCTCTCTCTATGGGGGGGCGCCCCAAGACACCCAGTAC. Its translation is CASSLYGGAPQDTQY. The whole CDR3 sequence reads CASSLYGGAPQDTQYF.

Of note for this clone: The genes and germline here are from mouse. The CDR3 end lies 1 residue beyond the end of the read and is filled in from the germline J gene. This sequence joins TRBV3 and TRBJ2-2; D is perhaps TRBD1 (5 bases). CDR3 size: 14 residues. V was clipped by 3 bases and J by 2 bases, with 7 bases between them. Per germline, CDR1 SNHLY and CDR2 FYNGKV (reference sequence). The CDR3 DNA, read in part, is TGTGCCAGCAGCTTTTCAGGGAACACCGGGCAGCTCTAC. Its translation is CASSFSGNTGQLY. Given in full, the CDR3 is CASSFSGNTGQLYF.

On this clone itself: Gene names and germline refer to mouse. The observed sequence ends 1 residue before the CDR3 terminus, with the missing tail filled in from the germline J gene. The chain couples TRBV16 to TRBJ1-1; D not certain. In germline, CDR1 is SGHSA, CDR2 FRNQAP. The CDR3 has 10 residues. The chain's CDR3 is CAPPNTEVFF. The CDR3 bases that were read are TGTGCGCCCCCAAACACAGAAGTCTTC.

This clone has just a few counts. Genes and germline come from the mouse. The CDR3 end is not reached by the read, which stops 1 residue before it; the germline J gene fills it in. The chain couples TRBV26 to TRBJ1-6, with 7 bases that match TRBD1. TRBJ1-6 is an ORF; its function is uncertain. V trimming: 6 bases; J trimming: 6 bases; junction bases outside the gene matches: 5. The CDR3 extends over 14 amino acids. Germline loops: CDR1 KGHPV, CDR2 FQNQEV (reference sequence). Partial CDR3 DNA: TGTGCCAGCAGCCCCGGGACAGCTAATTCGCCCCTCTAC. Encoded protein: CASSPGTANSPLY. The entire CDR3 sequence reads CASSPGTANSPLYF.

Regarding this clone: Mouse germline and gene names are used. The read ends 1 residue shy of where the CDR3 ends; the end is completed using the germline J gene. J is TRBJ2-7 and V is TRBV12-1, with 7 positions matching TRBD2. J gave up 4 bases and V 4 bases, and 9 bases lay outside the gene matches. The germline CDR1 and CDR2 sequences are SGHSN and HYEKVE. There are 14 residues in the CDR3. CDR3 region: CASSLTLGVYEQYF. The DNA read from the CDR3 is TGTGCCAGCTCCCTTACTCTGGGGGTGTATGAACAGTAC.

With respect to this clone: Genes and germline are mouse. Coverage ceases 1 residue before the CDR3 finishes, and the germline J gene fills in the end. The chain couples TRBV29 to TRBJ2-5, with D perhaps matching TRBD1 or TRBD2 (5 bases each). The V end lost 2 bases, the J end lost 0 bases, and 6 bases lay between the germline ends. The CDR3 runs 14 residues. CDR1 and CDR2 from the germline V gene are MSHET and SYDVDS. The part of the CDR3 DNA that was read is TGTGCTAGCAGTTTACGGGACAACCAAGACACCCAGTAC. As protein: CASSLRDNQDTQY. The whole CDR3 sequence is CASSLRDNQDTQYF.

To note about this clone: Gene names are mouse gene names. The CDR3 end falls 1 residue outside the read, so it is completed with the germline J gene. Other DNA sequences in the same sample also yield this CDR3. The J gene is TRBJ1-2, the V gene TRBV26; D is unclear. CDR3 length equals 13 residues. Trimming pared 0 bases from V and 1 base from J, leaving 3 bases between. Germline-derived CDR1 and CDR2 are KGHPV and FQNQEV (reference sequence). The CDR3 region is CASSLSGNSDYTF. The part of the CDR3 DNA that was read is TGTGCCAGCAGTCTGTCTGGAAACTCCGACTACACC.

Turning to this clone: Mouse gene names apply. The read comes to an end 1 residue before the CDR3 does, leaving the germline J gene to fill in the end. The J gene is TRBJ1-2, the V gene TRBV24; D unresolved. The CDR3 has 13 residues. Germline CDR1 and CDR2: KGHTA and FRNEEI. Trimming stripped 3 bases from V and 1 base from J, with 6 bases between. CDR3 DNA, as far as it was read: TGTGCCAGCAGTCTAGAGGGAAACTCCGACTACACC. Translated: CASSLEGNSDYT. In full, the CDR3 is CASSLEGNSDYTF.

To note about this clone: The genes are named according to mouse. CDR3 bases read: TGTGCCAGCAACCCCGACAGTTCTGGAAATACGCTCTAT. It yields the protein CASNPDSSGNTLY. In full, the CDR3 reads CASNPDSSGNTLYF. This sequence joins TRBV26 and TRBJ1-3, with a weak D call TRBD1 (5 bases). The observed sequence ends 1 residue before the CDR3 terminus, with the missing tail filled in from the germline J gene. The length of the CDR3 is 14 residues. V was trimmed by 7 bases and J by 0 bases, leaving 10 bases between them. Looked up from germline, CDR1 is KGHPV and CDR2 is FQNQEV (reference sequence).

Concerning this clone: Gene and germline names: mouse. With the read ending 1 residue before the CDR3 end, the germline J gene is used to fill in that end. V and J are TRBV3 and TRBJ1-1; 7 bases map to TRBD1. V trimming: 2 bases; J trimming: 1 base; junction bases outside the gene matches: 1. The CDR3 is 14 amino acids. The germline CDR1 and CDR2 sequences are SNHLY and FYNGKV (reference sequence). CDR3 bases read: TGTGCCAGCAGCTTAAACAGGGGGAACACAGAAGTCTTC. It codes for CASSLNRGNTEVF. The entire CDR3 reads CASSLNRGNTEVFF.

As to this clone: Germline and genes here are mouse. The read gets to within 1 residue of the CDR3 end, and the germline J gene fills in the rest. V gene TRBV24 combines with J gene TRBJ1-1; weak D call: TRBD1 (6 bases). Trimming removed 5 bases at V and 0 bases at J, with 10 bases between. The germline gives CDR1 KGHTA, CDR2 FRNEEI. The CDR3 loop spans 14 amino acids. CDR3 residues: CASSSTGTNTEVFF. The CDR3 DNA, read in part, is TGTGCCAGCAGTTCGACAGGAACAAACACAGAAGTCTTC.

In regard to this clone: Mouse gene names and germline throughout. The sequence runs out 1 residue before the end of the CDR3; the remainder is reconstructed from the germline J gene. This sequence joins TRBV26 and TRBJ1-1; 8 bases map to TRBD1. With V trimmed by 4 bases and J by 5 bases, 6 bases remained unmatched. The CDR3 is 14 residues long. Germline CDR1 reads KGHPV; CDR2 reads FQNQEV (reference sequence). The CDR3 protein is CASSRQGARTEVFF. CDR3 bases read: TGTGCCAGCAGTCGTCAGGGGGCGCGGACAGAAGTCTTC.

This clone appeared a few times. Gene names refer to mouse genes. The DNA read from the CDR3 is TGCTCCAGCAGTCAAGAGGGAAACACCGGGCAGCTCTAC. Translation: CSSSQEGNTGQLY. Given in full, the CDR3 is CSSSQEGNTGQLYF. The chain couples TRBV23 to TRBJ2-2; the D call in the table, TRBD1, was not verified against the DNA. The CDR3 is cut off 1 residue early in the read; its end comes from the germline J gene. CDR1 is KGHTA and CDR2 is FQNQQP in the germline V gene. The CDR3 covers 14 residues.